This entry concerns a single TCR beta chain. Its antigen is still unknown. The entry originates in a study of T cell repertoires in cytomegalovirus infection. Notes on the study in general: The ex vivo response was dominated by HLA-C-restricted CMV-specific TCR beta clonotypes.

Trimming left V 5 bases short and J 4 bases short, with 14 bases between. Germline V gene lookup returns CDR1 SEHNR and CDR2 FQNEAQ (reference sequence). This CDR3 has 14 residues. One entry per CDR3 protein results from TCRdb running MiXCR on the reads. The table records some 130,000 distinct CDR3 sequences, around 30% of them present only once. The clonotype originates from a human donor in good health (CMV status not recorded). Some clones in this sample may be carry-over from other donors' samples. The chain uses TRBV7-9 and TRBJ1-1; the D gene is possibly TRBD1 (5 bases). The sample in question was CD8+ T cells from cultured PBMCs, obtained from culture after CMV antigen stimulation. This CDR3 is CASSPPTGPTEAFF. CDR3 sequence (DNA): TGTGCCAGCAGCCCCCCCACAGGTCCCACTGAAGCTTTCTTT. The complete variable domain, with remaining parts taken from reference TRBV7-9 and TRBJ1-1, reads DTGVSQNPRHKITKRGQNVTFRCDPISEHNRLYWYRQTLGQGPEFLTYFQNEAQLEKSRLLSDRFSAERPKGSFSTLEIQRTEQGDSAMYLCASSPPTGPTEAFFGQGTRLTVV.